These 29 T cell receptor beta chains were all obtained from the same sample, sequenced in a study of shared clonotypes between healthy human individuals. Sequencing used immunoSEQ multiplex PCR; TCRdb keeps in-frame clones, though not all of them. In the table there are 900,000 to 1,200,000 clones, 75% to 80% of which are singletons. The sample consisted of memory CD4+ T cells from PBMCs. This sample's subset: CD45RA-negative fraction. These receptors came from a man younger than 30 in good health. Some clones in this sample may be carry-over from other donors' samples.

This clone was detected a few times. CDR3 protein: CASSLSWLNEQFF. The CDR3 DNA follows: TGCGCCAGCAGCTTATCTTGGCTGAATGAGCAGTTCTTC. The J gene is TRBJ2-1, the V gene TRBV5-1; D ambiguous. CDR3 length: 13 amino acids. Per the germline V gene, CDR1 is SGHRS and CDR2 is YFSETQ. V dropped 2 bases and J dropped 7 bases, with 10 bases sitting between them.

This clone turned up a few times. Distinct nucleotide sequences in the sample also encode this CDR3. J is TRBJ2-3 and V is TRBV28, with a possible D match to TRBD2 (6 bases). Germline loops: CDR1 MDHEN, CDR2 SYDVKM. Trimming took off 3 bases at V and 2 bases at J, with 9 bases between the two ends. There are 14 residues in the CDR3. The CDR3 protein is CASSLAGSTDTQYF. The CDR3 region has the DNA TGTGCCAGCAGTTTGGCGGGGTCCACAGATACGCAGTATTTT.

The chain joins TRBV29-1 to TRBJ2-7, with unresolved D. The V gene's germline CDR1 is SQVTM and CDR2 ANQGSEA. The CDR3 is 13 residues long. V lost 7 bases to trimming and J lost 4 bases, with 17 bases between them. The CDR3 loop reads CSARRARDYEQYF. CDR3 sequence (DNA): TGCAGCGCCCGCCGGGCCCGCGATTACGAGCAGTACTTC.

V and J are TRBV28 and TRBJ1-2, with a tentative D call TRBD1 (6 bases). Germline-derived CDR1 and CDR2 are MDHEN and SYDVKM. The CDR3 is 14 amino acids. Between the trimmed V and J ends, which lost 3 bases and 8 bases, there was a span of 16 bases. CDR3 sequence: CASSFARGRGGYTF. The CDR3 coding sequence is TGTGCCAGCAGTTTCGCCAGGGGTAGGGGCGGCTACACCTTC.

The chain has TRBV2 and TRBJ2-7; a weak D match, TRBD2 (6 bases). Deletions cut 5 bases from V and 3 bases from J, with 11 bases between. The germline CDR1 and CDR2 sequences are SNHLY and FYNNEI. The CDR3 is made up of 13 amino acids. The CDR3 DNA follows: TGTGCCAGCAGTCCTCGACTAGACTACGAGCAGTACTTC. Amino acid sequence: CASSPRLDYEQYF.

This clone was seen only a few times. The chain is built from TRBV2 and TRBJ1-1; D gene ambiguous. Germline lookup yields CDR1 SNHLY and CDR2 FYNNEI. This CDR3 has 14 amino acids. With 1 base removed from V and 6 bases from J, the gap between germline ends came to 12 bases. The CDR3 here is CASSEGHERPEAFF. The DNA for the CDR3 is TGTGCCAGCAGTGAAGGTCACGAACGACCTGAAGCTTTCTTT.

The V call is TRBV18, the J call TRBJ2-1; D unclear. CDR3 length equals 14 residues. Trimming took off 1 base at V and 6 bases at J, with 10 bases between the two ends. Germline V gene sequence: CDR1 KGHSH, CDR2 LQKENI. CDR3 region: CASSPLHGINEQFF. The CDR3 coding sequence is TGTGCCAGCTCACCACTACACGGAATCAATGAGCAGTTCTTC.

This chain connects TRBV6-5 to TRBJ2-3; 9 nucleotides match TRBD1. Losses at the gene ends were 5 bases for V and 0 bases for J; bases not matched to a gene: 3. The germline V gene has CDR1 MNHEY and CDR2 SVGAGI. The CDR3 spans 15 residues. The CDR3 loop reads CASSNGQGSTDTQYF. The CDR3 DNA reads TGTGCCAGCAGTAACGGACAGGGGAGCACAGATACGCAGTATTTT.

Notes on this clone: The same CDR3 also results from other DNA sequences found in this sample. The V call is TRBV10-3, the J call TRBJ2-2; perhaps TRBD2 as D (6 bases). The CDR3 is made up of 14 amino acids. Per germline, CDR1 ENHRY and CDR2 SYGVKD. Trimming cost V 1 base and J 5 bases, with 8 bases left between them. This chain's CDR3 is CAISELGGTGELFF. For the CDR3, the DNA is TGTGCCATCAGTGAGTTAGGAGGGACCGGGGAGCTGTTTTTT.

V and J are TRBV19 and TRBJ1-1; 8 nucleotides match TRBD1. Germline CDR1 LNHDA, CDR2 SQIVND (reference sequence). CDR3 length: 14 amino acids. The junction had 9 bases not matched to a gene; V was cut back by 5 bases and J by 7 bases. The CDR3, as DNA: TGTGCCAGTAGTGGACAGGGTCTCTCCTATGAAGCTTTCTTT. Encoded protein: CASSGQGLSYEAFF.

A note on this clone: The same CDR3 arises from other DNA sequences in this sample as well. CDR3 DNA sequence: TGCGCCAGCAGCTTGGGCGGGGGCCCTGGAAACACCATATATTTT. Translating gives CASSLGGGPGNTIYF. The gene calls are TRBV5-1 and TRBJ1-3; possible D gene TRBD1, 6 bases. The germline V and J ends were trimmed by 0 bases and 2 bases, with 9 bases remaining between them. This CDR3 has 15 residues. The germline V gene has CDR1 SGHRS and CDR2 YFSETQ.

This clone appeared a single time. This chain links TRBV14 with TRBJ2-3, with D perhaps TRBD1 (6 bases). This CDR3 spans 14 amino acids. CDR1 and CDR2 from the germline V gene are SGHDN and FVKESK. V was cut by 4 bases and J by 3 bases, with 11 bases left in between. CDR3 sequence reads: CASSPNRDTDTQYF. Written as DNA, the CDR3 is TGTGCCAGCAGCCCCAACAGGGATACAGATACGCAGTATTTT.

For this clone: A much bigger clone sits one base away, suggesting this may be a read error. This chain joins TRBV28 and TRBJ1-5; D possibly corresponds to TRBD1 (5 bases). V was shortened by 5 bases and J by 1 base, with 15 bases between the two germline ends. This CDR3 has 16 amino acids. Germline CDR1 reads MDHEN; CDR2 reads SYDVKM. Written as DNA, the CDR3 is TGTGCCAGCAGTCGGTCTACGGGGGTCAGCAATCAGCCCCAGCATTTT. Translating gives CASSRSTGVSNQPQHF.

This chain connects TRBV11-3 to TRBJ2-1; 7 nucleotides match TRBD2. The trim removed 1 base at V and 15 bases at J, leaving 6 bases unmatched. The germline CDR1 and CDR2 sequences are SGHNT and YENEEA. This CDR3 comprises 12 residues. DNA for the CDR3: TGTGCCAGCAGCTTAGCGGCGGGAGTTCTGTTCTTC. Protein: CASSLAAGVLFF.

The chain combines TRBV7-3 with TRBJ2-2; no reliable D call. This CDR3 comprises 14 residues. The V end lost 3 bases, the J end lost 3 bases, and 8 bases lay between the germline ends. Looked up from germline, CDR1 is SGHTA and CDR2 is FQGTGA. DNA for the CDR3: TGTGCCAGCAGCTTCGTGGAAGACACCGGGGAGCTGTTTTTT. Translating gives CASSFVEDTGELFF.

In the case of this clone: This specimen includes other DNA sequences encoding the same CDR3. This chain uses TRBV2 with TRBJ2-1; 10 bases are a match to TRBD2. Germline trimming cut 2 bases from V and 7 bases from J; bases unmatched to any gene: 5. The CDR3 spans 15 residues. The germline gives CDR1 SNHLY, CDR2 FYNNEI. The CDR3 here is CASSELAGVGNEQFF. In DNA, the CDR3 is TGTGCCAGCAGTGAACTAGCGGGAGTCGGTAATGAGCAGTTCTTC.

The genes are TRBV28 and TRBJ2-7; D is possibly TRBD2 (6 bases). The CDR3 length is 13 residues. Germline V gene lookup returns CDR1 MDHEN and CDR2 SYDVKM. Trimming cost V 6 bases and J 4 bases, with 13 bases left between them. CDR3 nucleotides: TGTGCCAGCAGGGTCGGGACTTCGTACGAGCAGTACTTC. As protein: CASRVGTSYEQYF. Supplemented by reference TRBV28 and TRBJ2-7, the full variable domain reads DVKVTQSSRYLVKRTGEKVFLECVQDMDHENMFWYRQDPGLGLRLIYFSYDVKMKEKGDIPEGYSVSREKKERFSLILESASTNQTSMYLCASRVGTSYEQYFGPGTRLTVT.

The genes are TRBV4-1 and TRBJ2-1; the D is unclear. V lost 0 bases and J 9 bases, leaving 18 bases between the germline ends. Per the germline V gene, CDR1 is MGHRA and CDR2 is YSYEKL. This CDR3 has 16 residues. CDR3: CASSQEGDGTTGEQFF. For the CDR3, the DNA is TGCGCCAGCAGCCAAGAAGGAGACGGTACGACGGGTGAGCAGTTCTTC.

This clone was observed a single time. The chain has TRBV27 and TRBJ2-7; 7 bases agree with TRBD2. Trimming cost V 4 bases and J 6 bases; bases outside gene matches: 12. The CDR3 sequence is 15 residues long. Germline V gene lookup returns CDR1 MNHEY and CDR2 SMNVEV (reference sequence). The CDR3 reads CASSSGGASGGEQYF. CDR3 nucleotide sequence: TGTGCCAGCAGTTCGGGTGGGGCTAGCGGAGGCGAGCAGTACTTC.

There are many counts of this clone. The CDR3 is CASRRTETNEKLFF. CDR3 in DNA: TGCGCCAGCAGAAGGACGGAAACTAATGAAAAACTGTTTTTT. V and J are TRBV5-1 and TRBJ1-4; D gene unclear. This CDR3 spans 14 amino acids. V lost 5 bases and J lost 1, with 9 bases in between. The germline CDR1 and CDR2 sequences are SGHRS and YFSETQ.

In its sample, this clone was seen a few times. The chain is built from TRBV7-3 and TRBJ2-2; weak D call: TRBD2 (5 bases). This CDR3 has 15 residues. Trimming stripped 0 bases from V and 6 bases from J, with 11 bases between. Germline CDR1 and CDR2: SGHTA and FQGTGA. In DNA, the CDR3 is TGTGCCAGCAGCTTAACGTTACCGGGGTCCGGGGAGCTGTTTTTT. As protein: CASSLTLPGSGELFF.

This clone was observed a handful of times. A much larger clone lies one base from this, so it may be a read error. The chain carries TRBV29-1 and TRBJ1-1; maybe TRBD1 (6 bases). Germline-derived CDR1 and CDR2 are SQVTM and ANQGSEA. This CDR3 has 13 residues. CDR3 sequence reads: CSAYRDKDAEALF. The CDR3 nucleotides read TGCAGCGCTTACCGGGACAAGGATGCTGAAGCTCTCTTT.

V is TRBV10-3 and J is TRBJ1-5, with D tentatively TRBD1 (5 bases). Germline values: CDR1 ENHRY, CDR2 SYGVKD. The CDR3 extends over 15 amino acids. Deletions cut 2 bases from V and 2 bases from J, with 10 bases between. Written as DNA, the CDR3 is TGTGCCATCAGTGAGGGGGCGAAGGGCAATCAGCCCCAGCATTTT. Its protein product is CAISEGAKGNQPQHF.

V gene TRBV5-1 combines with J gene TRBJ1-2, with D uncertain. CDR3 size: 14 residues. Trimming stripped 0 bases from V and 4 bases from J, with 10 bases between. Germline loops: CDR1 SGHRS, CDR2 YFSETQ. The CDR3 region is CASSLGSASYGYTF. The CDR3 DNA follows: TGCGCCAGCAGCTTGGGGTCAGCAAGCTATGGCTACACCTTC.

This clone was found a few times. The genes are TRBV7-2 and TRBJ1-1, with 8 nucleotides matching TRBD1. The CDR3 is 15 amino acids. Looked up from germline, CDR1 is SGHTA and CDR2 is FQGNSA. J gave up 5 bases and V 4 bases, and 9 bases lay outside the gene matches. CDR3 bases: TGTGCCAGCAGCTCGCCAGGGGGCGCGGGTACTGAAGCTTTCTTT. This sequence encodes CASSSPGGAGTEAFF.

The chain couples TRBV6-5 to TRBJ2-7, with TRBD1 identical over 7 bases. CDR3 length: 14 residues. The V and J ends lost 6 bases and 2 bases, in that order; junction bases with no gene match: 7. Germline V gene data show CDR1 as MNHEY and CDR2 as SVGAGI. The CDR3 sequence is CASSPGGRTYEQYF. Written as DNA, the CDR3 is TGTGCCAGCAGCCCAGGGGGTCGCACCTACGAGCAGTACTTC.

The chain joins TRBV7-9 to TRBJ2-1; no clear D. There are 17 residues in the CDR3. CDR1 is SEHNR and CDR2 is FQNEAQ in the germline V gene (reference sequence). V lost 1 base to trimming and J lost 0 bases, with 13 bases between them. CDR3 in amino acids: CASSLVSYGSSYNEQFF. The CDR3 DNA reads as TGTGCCAGCAGCTTAGTTTCGTACGGCAGCTCCTACAATGAGCAGTTCTTC.

This chain connects TRBV7-9 to TRBJ2-3, with unresolved D. Trimming took off 3 bases at V and 6 bases at J, with 10 bases between the two ends. CDR1 is SEHNR and CDR2 is FQNEAQ in the germline V gene (reference sequence). There are 13 residues in the CDR3. The CDR3 region is CASSFGPMDTQYF. The CDR3 coding sequence is TGTGCCAGCAGCTTCGGGCCGATGGATACGCAGTATTTT.

V gene TRBV28 combines with J gene TRBJ2-7, with 15 bases fitting TRBD2. Germline V lookup: CDR1 MDHEN, CDR2 SYDVKM. V gave up 5 bases and J gave up 4 bases; unmatched junction bases: 6. This CDR3 is built from 16 residues. The CDR3 here is CASSRGTSGGRYEQYF. CDR3 bases: TGTGCCAGCAGTCGCGGGACTAGCGGGGGGAGATACGAGCAGTACTTC.